This T cell receptor beta chain comes out of a study of blood T cell repertoires in COVID-19. Germline assignment: CDR1 GTSNPN and CDR2 SVGIG (reference sequence). Trimming removed 3 bases from V and 1 base from J, with 9 bases in between. The CDR3 is made up of 13 amino acids. Participant reports of clinical history set cohort assignment. Recovery among Cohort 3 donors was established by two negative PCRs, clearance, or symptom resolution. This table comes from immunoSEQ multiplex PCR, and its TCRdb copy is limited to in-frame clones, with some not included. The table shows 330,000 or so clones, with more than 85% occurring only once.

The genes are TRBV30 and TRBJ1-2, with D unclear. The sample was PBMCs or T cells enriched from blood (not recorded which). The source is a woman aged 25 to 39 who had recovered from COVID-19. The CDR3 nucleotides read TGTGCCTGGAGCGTCGGGTTTAACTATGGCTACACCTTC. Encoded protein: CAWSVGFNYGYTF. Together with reference TRBV30 and TRBJ1-2, the CDR3 gives the full variable domain: SQTIHQWPATLVQPVGSPLSLECTVEGTSNPNLYWYRQAAGRGLQLLFYSVGIGQISSEVPQNLSASRPQDRQFILSSKKLLLSDSGFYLCAWSVGFNYGYTFGSGTRLTVV.